This passage covers 21 T cell receptor beta chains from one sample sequenced in a study of early T cells in non-severe SARS-CoV-2 infection. In TCRdb, the 5' RACE reads were re-called with MiXCR into one record per CDR3 protein. The data contain roughly 110,000 distinct CDR3 sequences, 11% of them seen just once; the ten biggest clones take up more than 6.5%. The sequencing sample was made of whole blood. These receptors were collected from an adult who was a healthcare worker with PCR-confirmed SARS-CoV-2 infection or an uninfected control (not recorded which).

V and J are TRBV4-1 and TRBJ2-7, with D possibly matching TRBD2 (5 bases). Germline V gives CDR1 MGHRA, CDR2 YSYEKL. V was trimmed by 3 bases and J by 2 bases, leaving 17 bases between them. There are 16 residues in the CDR3. The CDR3, as DNA: TGCGCCAGCAGCCAGGAAGGACGGGGTCGGCCCTACGAGCAGTACTTC. Translation gives CASSQEGRGRPYEQYF.

The chain is built from TRBV20-1 and TRBJ2-3, with TRBD2 matching 7 bases. V gave up 5 bases and J gave up 1 base; unmatched junction bases: 15. CDR3 length equals 17 residues. Germline V gives CDR1 DFQATT, CDR2 SNEGSKA (reference sequence). The CDR3 spells CSAGGPSGNKGTDTQYF. The CDR3 coding sequence is TGCAGTGCTGGCGGCCCTAGCGGAAATAAGGGCACAGATACGCAGTATTTT.

J is TRBJ2-7 and V is TRBV7-2; D might be TRBD2 (7 bases). CDR1 SGHTA and CDR2 FQGNSA come from the germline V gene. The CDR3 length is 14 residues. V lost 2 bases, J lost 7 bases, and 15 bases lay in between. The CDR3 loop is CASSLYVGGGEQYF. The CDR3 region has the DNA TGTGCCAGCAGCTTATACGTGGGAGGGGGAGAGCAGTACTTC.

This clonotype was seen repeatedly, ten times or more. The chain joins TRBV28 to TRBJ2-1; D perhaps matches TRBD2 (5 bases). Germline-derived CDR1 and CDR2 are MDHEN and SYDVKM. Deletions cut 11 bases from V and 10 bases from J, with 15 bases between. The CDR3 is 11 amino acids. The CDR3 region has the DNA TGTGCCTCCACTAGGGCGAGGGAGCAGTTCTTC. It translates to CASTRAREQFF. The variable domain in full, with the rest retrieved from reference TRBV28 and TRBJ2-1, is DVKVTQSSRYLVKRTGEKVFLECVQDMDHENMFWYRQDPGLGLRLIYFSYDVKMKEKGDIPEGYSVSREKKERFSLILESASTNQTSMYLCASTRAREQFFGPGTRLTVL.

This clonotype was seen at least ten times. The genes are TRBV28 and TRBJ2-3; 7 bases align to TRBD2. The J segment lost 1 base and the V segment lost 6 bases, leaving 7 bases of the junction unmatched. The CDR3 is made up of 15 amino acids. Looked up from germline, CDR1 is MDHEN and CDR2 is SYDVKM. CDR3 nucleotides: TGTGCCAGCAGAACGGCGGGGGAGGGCACAGATACGCAGTATTTT. The encoded protein is CASRTAGEGTDTQYF.

In this sample, this clonotype turned up a few times. The V gene is TRBV20-1, the J gene TRBJ2-1; TRBD2 matches at 11 bases. The CDR3 extends over 14 amino acids. V gave up 5 bases and J gave up 4 bases; unmatched junction bases: 4. The germline V gene has CDR1 DFQATT and CDR2 SNEGSKA (reference sequence). The CDR3 coding sequence is TGCAGTGCTGATGGGACTAGCGGTTACAATGAGCAGTTCTTC. It codes for CSADGTSGYNEQFF.

This clonotype was counted many times. The chain joins TRBV29-1 to TRBJ1-1, with a tentative D call TRBD1 (6 bases). The CDR3 covers 11 residues. Germline values: CDR1 SQVTM, CDR2 ANQGSEA. Trimming stripped 6 bases from V and 4 bases from J, with 9 bases between. The CDR3, as DNA: TGCAGCGTGGTCAGGGGCACTGAAGCTTTCTTT. Its translation: CSVVRGTEAFF.

This clonotype was counted at least ten times. At one end the junction does not follow the germline gene, possibly because of a read error. CDR3 sequence (DNA): TGTGCCAGCAGTCTAGCGGGGGGTAGCACAGATACGCAGTATTTT. It encodes CASSLAGGSTDTQYF. The chain carries TRBV12-3 or TRBV12-4 and TRBJ2-3; 11 nucleotides align to TRBD2. This CDR3 contains 15 residues.

The chain uses TRBV20-1 and TRBJ2-7, with D perhaps matching TRBD1 (6 bases). The germline V gene has CDR1 DFQATT and CDR2 SNEGSKA (reference sequence). Trimming pared 5 bases from V and 4 bases from J, leaving 15 bases between. The CDR3 runs to 13 residues. CDR3: CSAQSGTRYEQYF. CDR3 in DNA: TGCAGTGCTCAATCCGGGACAAGATACGAGCAGTACTTC.

This clonotype was counted ten times or more. The chain employs TRBV14 and TRBJ1-1, with unresolved D. This CDR3 comprises 12 residues. Germline lookup yields CDR1 SGHDN and CDR2 FVKESK. V was clipped by 2 bases and J by 2 bases, with 3 bases between them. CDR3 region: CASSQLNTEAFF. The CDR3 DNA follows: TGTGCCAGCAGCCAACTCAACACTGAAGCTTTCTTT.

This clonotype was seen a few times. The chain combines TRBV28 with TRBJ1-1; no reliable D call. Trimming left V 3 bases short and J 5 bases short, with 7 bases between. Germline lookup yields CDR1 MDHEN and CDR2 SYDVKM. The CDR3 extends over 12 amino acids. CDR3 sequence: CASSFRSTEAFF. CDR3 DNA: TGTGCCAGCAGTTTCAGATCAACTGAAGCTTTCTTT.

Ten or more counts support this clonotype. The genes are TRBV6-5 and TRBJ1-4, with TRBD1 as a possible D gene (6 bases). V was trimmed by 2 bases and J by 8 bases, leaving 12 bases between them. The length of the CDR3 is 14 residues. From germline, CDR1 is MNHEY and CDR2 SVGAGI. The CDR3 region is CASSYGRGGEKLFF. The CDR3 DNA follows: TGTGCCAGCAGTTACGGCAGGGGAGGGGAAAAACTGTTTTTT.

This clonotype was seen many times. The CDR3 reads CASSPGTSAQETQYF. CDR3 in DNA: TGTGCCAGCAGCCCGGGGACTAGCGCCCAAGAGACCCAGTACTTC. The chain uses TRBV7-9 and TRBJ2-5; 10 bases align to TRBD2. Germline values: CDR1 SEHNR, CDR2 FQNEAQ (reference sequence). Trimming took 5 bases from V and 1 from J; bases not matched to a gene: 4. This CDR3 is 15 amino acids long.

V and J are TRBV30 and TRBJ2-7, with TRBD2 as a possible D gene (6 bases). The CDR3 runs to 12 residues. Looked up from germline, CDR1 is GTSNPN and CDR2 is SVGIG (reference sequence). Trimming pared 3 bases from V and 3 bases from J, leaving 9 bases between. The CDR3 region has the DNA TGTGCCTGGAGCCGGGACTTCTACGAGCAGTACTTC. This encodes CAWSRDFYEQYF.

This clonotype was detected ten times or more. V gene TRBV28 combines with J gene TRBJ1-5; D gene uncertain. Per germline, CDR1 MDHEN and CDR2 SYDVKM. This CDR3 contains 14 residues. The V end lost 6 bases, the J end lost 5 bases, and 14 bases lay between the germline ends. CDR3 protein: CASSLGRYHQPQHF. The CDR3, as DNA: TGTGCCAGCAGCTTAGGCCGATACCATCAGCCCCAGCATTTT.

In this sample, this clonotype turned up a few times. The V call is TRBV5-8, the J call TRBJ2-5, with 8 bases matching TRBD2. With 4 bases clipped from V and 2 bases from J, the junction kept 7 bases outside the gene matches. Per germline, CDR1 SGHTS and CDR2 YDEGEE. The CDR3 contains 15 residues. The CDR3 DNA sequence: TGTGCCAGCAGCCCCCGGGAGGGTCGACAAGAGACCCAGTACTTC. This translates into CASSPREGRQETQYF.

The J gene is TRBJ2-3, the V gene TRBV29-1; perhaps TRBD1 as D (5 bases). This CDR3 has 15 amino acids. The V gene's germline CDR1 is SQVTM and CDR2 ANQGSEA. V gave up 0 bases and J gave up 5 bases, with 15 bases separating them. The CDR3 is CSVEDRQLVGDTQYF. The CDR3 DNA sequence: TGCAGCGTTGAAGATCGACAGCTAGTCGGAGATACGCAGTATTTT.

This chain uses TRBV7-2 with TRBJ2-5; weak D call: TRBD2 (7 bases). Per germline, CDR1 SGHTA and CDR2 FQGNSA. V lost 5 bases to trimming and J lost 2 bases, with 15 bases between them. CDR3 size: 15 residues. The CDR3 DNA sequence: TGTGCCAGCAGCCCTCAGGGGAGGGGGCAAGAGACCCAGTACTTC. It encodes CASSPQGRGQETQYF.

Ten or more counts support this clonotype. The chain joins TRBV15 to TRBJ1-1, with D tentatively TRBD1 (6 bases). CDR3 length: 15 residues. Trimming removed 0 bases from V and 5 bases from J, with 13 bases in between. Per the germline V gene, CDR1 is LNHNV and CDR2 is YYDKDF (reference sequence). CDR3: CATSRDRRTGTEAFF. CDR3 DNA: TGTGCCACCAGCAGAGATCGCCGAACAGGGACTGAAGCTTTCTTT.

The chain uses TRBV2 and TRBJ2-7, with D possibly being TRBD2 (6 bases). V lost 6 bases and J 5 bases, leaving 17 bases between the germline ends. Per the germline V gene, CDR1 is SNHLY and CDR2 is FYNNEI. The CDR3 runs 14 residues. The CDR3 coding sequence is TGTGCCAGCAGCTTGGGGCGGGGAAGGGACGAGCAGTACTTC. It encodes CASSLGRGRDEQYF.

The V gene is TRBV5-6, the J gene TRBJ2-3; D may be TRBD2 (6 bases). The V gene lost 1 base and the J gene lost 3 bases, with 12 bases spanning the gap. CDR1 is SGHDT and CDR2 is YYEEEE in the germline V gene. This CDR3 is built from 15 residues. The CDR3 DNA is TGTGCCAGCAGCTTGACTAGCAAGGGGACAGATACGCAGTATTTT. Translated, it gives CASSLTSKGTDTQYF.